Below, one T cell receptor beta chain is given with its context. Its target is unknown. Each patient experienced a relapse that followed autologous stem cell transplantation, and brentuximab vedotin exposure varied. V trimming: 8 bases; J trimming: 4 bases; junction bases outside the gene matches: 6. The length of the CDR3 is 14 residues. Germline V CDR1 and CDR2: MNHNS, SASEGT. The sample is drawn from a study of PD-1 blockade in classical Hodgkin lymphoma. General study findings and limits: In newly diagnosed patients, baseline TCR diversity was reportedly below that of healthy donors.

Using immunoSEQ multiplex PCR, the repertoire was profiled, and TCRdb retains in-frame clones only, with some absent. The data contain over 45,000 clones, around 67% of them singletons. The clonotype originates from a human donor with classical Hodgkin lymphoma. The chain couples TRBV6-1 to TRBJ1-1; 11 bases are a match to TRBD1. The sequenced sample was peripheral blood mononuclear cells (PBMCs), obtained before the second cycle of nivolumab. CDR3 bases: TGTGCCAGCCGACTAGGGACAGGGGGCACTGAAGCTTTCTTT. Protein product: CASRLGTGGTEAFF.